Below, 4 T cell receptor beta chains from the same sample are listed, as sequenced in a study of PD-1 blockade in classical Hodgkin lymphoma. Here immunoSEQ multiplex PCR was the method, and the copy in TCRdb shows in-frame clones only, minus some. Altogether approximately 160,000 clones are present, 78% being singletons, with the ten largest covering 7% to 9.5%. Each of the patients experienced relapse following autologous stem cell transplantation, and their brentuximab vedotin exposure differed. Sequenced material: peripheral blood mononuclear cells (PBMCs), taken before the second cycle of nivolumab. The receptors stem from a human donor with classical Hodgkin lymphoma.

This clone was detected once. V is TRBV5-1 and J is TRBJ2-5, with TRBD2 identical over 7 bases. Unmatched junction bases numbered 4, after V lost 4 bases and J lost 1 base. CDR3 size: 14 residues. Germline V gives CDR1 SGHRS, CDR2 YFSETQ. The CDR3 bases are TGCGCCAGCAGCATGACTAGCAGCCAAGAGACCCAGTACTTC. Amino acid sequence: CASSMTSSQETQYF.

The chain links TRBV2 to TRBJ2-7; D gene uncertain. Germline CDR1 and CDR2: SNHLY and FYNNEI. This CDR3 is built from 12 residues. Trimming stripped 6 bases from V and 5 bases from J, with 11 bases between. CDR3 nucleotides: TGTGCCAGCAGATCCGGTCCGGACGAGCAGTACTTC. Amino acid sequence: CASRSGPDEQYF.

The sample holds a few counts of this clone. V usage is TRBV19 and J usage is TRBJ2-3, with D perhaps given as TRBD1 or TRBD2 (5 bases each). The germline CDR1 and CDR2 sequences are LNHDA and SQIVND (reference sequence). V lost 3 bases and J 3 bases, leaving 10 bases between the germline ends. The CDR3 is made up of 14 amino acids. The CDR3 DNA sequence: TGTGCCAGTAGTATTTTCAGGGAGACAGATACGCAGTATTTT. It codes for CASSIFRETDTQYF.

In regard to this clone: Possible read error: a much larger clone is one base away. This chain uses TRBV11-2 with TRBJ1-4; a weak D match, TRBD1 (6 bases). Germline CDR1 and CDR2: SGHAT and FQNNGV. There are 14 residues in the CDR3. CDR3 nucleotide sequence: TGTGTCAGCAGCTCGTACAGGGAGAATGAAAAACTGTTTTTT. Protein product: CVSSSYRENEKLFF.